This section outlines one T cell receptor (beta chain) sequence together with its context. Its antigen is not known. The data stem from a study of T cells in Graves' hyperthyroidism and ophthalmopathy. General study results and limits: Blood samples included most of the expanded thyroid clonotypes exceeding 0.001.

A lack of ophthalmopathy progression within 18 months defined stable Graves' hyperthyroidism. Clinical symptoms, serum thyroxine, TRAb, thyroid ultrasound and orbital computed tomography informed diagnoses. The CDR3 extends over 17 amino acids. Losses at the gene ends were 5 bases for V and 4 bases for J; bases not matched to a gene: 8. Amplification targeted TCR beta CDR3 regions from RNA transcripts. TCR CDR3 regions were first amplified by RT-PCR with HTBI primers. TCRdb reanalysed the multiplex PCR reads using MiXCR and keeps one entry per CDR3 protein. The repertoire holds around 450,000 distinct CDR3 sequences, with 15% to 19% as singletons.

This chain joins TRBV12-3 or TRBV12-4 and TRBJ2-1; TRBD2 matches at 13 bases. The sequenced material came from blood. The sequence came from a woman between 18 and 29 years old with Graves' hyperthyroidism. The CDR3 DNA reads TGTGCCAGCAGTCCGGACCTACTAGCGGGAGGGTACAATGAGCAGTTCTTC. Protein product: CASSPDLLAGGYNEQFF.